One and the same sample provided the 26 T cell receptor beta chains below, sequenced in a study of T cell responses to AZD1222 COVID-19 vaccine. This table comes from immunoSEQ multiplex PCR, and its TCRdb copy is limited to in-frame clones, with some not included. In the table there are 50,000 to 65,000 clones, roughly 87% of which are singletons. Specimen: peripheral blood, collected 28 days after the second AZD1222 dose. These receptor sequences come from an adult who received the AZD1222 COVID-19 vaccine.

This clone was detected only a few times. J is TRBJ2-5 and V is TRBV4-1, with D perhaps TRBD2 (5 bases). From germline, CDR1 is MGHRA and CDR2 YSYEKL. This CDR3 contains 13 residues. V was cut by 4 bases and J by 4 bases, with 10 bases left in between. The CDR3 DNA follows: TGCGCCAGCAGCCCTTTGGCGGGAGAGACCCAGTACTTC. Encoded protein: CASSPLAGETQYF.

CDR3 in amino acids: CASRYASGRGSEQYF. As DNA, the CDR3 is TGTGCCAGCAGATATGCTAGCGGGAGGGGTAGCGAGCAGTACTTC. The chain has TRBV5-6 and TRBJ2-7, with 12 bases that match TRBD2. V gave up 5 bases and J gave up 6 bases; unmatched junction bases: 9. This CDR3 has 15 residues. Germline V gene lookup returns CDR1 SGHDT and CDR2 YYEEEE.

V usage is TRBV7-3 and J usage is TRBJ2-1; 9 nucleotides line up with TRBD2. The CDR3 extends over 19 amino acids. Germline V lookup: CDR1 SGHTA, CDR2 FQGTGA. V trimming: 5 bases; J trimming: 0 bases; junction bases outside the gene matches: 14. The CDR3 region has the DNA TGTGCCAGCAGCCCCTGGACGCCCTTTAGCGGGAGCTCCTACAATGAGCAGTTCTTC. Protein product: CASSPWTPFSGSSYNEQFF.

This chain connects TRBV10-2 to TRBJ2-5, with no clear D. This CDR3 has 11 residues. Per germline, CDR1 WSHSY and CDR2 SAAADI. V was cut by 11 bases and J by 1 base, with 8 bases left in between. The DNA for the CDR3 is TGCGCCCGAAGTCCCCAAGAGACCCAGTACTTC. Translated, it gives CARSPQETQYF.

This clone was seen only a few times. V gene TRBV7-9 combines with J gene TRBJ2-2, with a tentative D call TRBD2 (6 bases). The CDR3 covers 15 residues. Trimming left V 0 bases short and J 1 base short, with 6 bases between. Germline V gene data show CDR1 as SEHNR and CDR2 as FQNEAQ (reference sequence). The CDR3 loop reads CASSLAGGNTGELFF. As DNA, the CDR3 is TGTGCCAGCAGCTTAGCGGGAGGGAACACCGGGGAGCTGTTTTTT.

The rearrangement links TRBV7-9 to TRBJ2-5; either TRBD1 or TRBD2 may supply D (7 bases each). Germline V gene sequence: CDR1 SEHNR, CDR2 FQNEAQ (reference sequence). Trimming shortened V by 5 bases and J by 2 bases, and 21 bases separated the two germline ends. The CDR3 extends over 17 amino acids. The CDR3 sequence: CASSPGGGRGRQETQYF. CDR3 in DNA: TGTGCCAGCAGCCCAGGGGGTGGGAGGGGGCGGCAAGAGACCCAGTACTTC.

The chain is built from TRBV11-2 and TRBJ2-7; TRBD1 matches at 10 bases. This CDR3 comprises 17 residues. V dropped 3 bases and J dropped 5; count of bases not matched to a gene: 13. The germline CDR1 and CDR2 sequences are SGHAT and FQNNGV. The CDR3 spells CASSLYLSGTGAHEQYF. The DNA of the CDR3 is TGTGCCAGCAGCTTGTATCTTTCCGGGACAGGGGCCCACGAGCAGTACTTC. Looking up the rest from reference TRBV11-2 and TRBJ2-7 gives the full variable domain: EAGVAQSPRYKIIEKRQSVAFWCNPISGHATLYWYQQILGQGPKLLIQFQNNGVVDDSQLPKDRFSAERLKGVDSTLKIQPAKLEDSAVYLCASSLYLSGTGAHEQYFGPGTRLTVT.

The chain is built from TRBV27 and TRBJ1-1; the D gene is possibly TRBD1 (6 bases). The CDR3 runs to 14 residues. The ends were cut back, 7 bases at V and 5 bases at J, with 17 bases in the middle. Germline V gene data show CDR1 as MNHEY and CDR2 as SMNVEV (reference sequence). CDR3 DNA: TGTGCCAGCACCCGGACAGTCGGAGGGACTGAAGCTTTCTTT. It translates to CASTRTVGGTEAFF.

The chain combines TRBV27 with TRBJ2-3; 10 bases line up with TRBD1. Germline V lookup: CDR1 MNHEY, CDR2 SMNVEV (reference sequence). Trimming cost V 4 bases and J 7 bases; bases outside gene matches: 11. The CDR3 loop spans 16 amino acids. CDR3 bases: TGTGCCAGCAGTTCCCAACCGGGACAGGGGACCCATACGCAGTATTTT. Translated, it gives CASSSQPGQGTHTQYF.

The chain employs TRBV28 and TRBJ1-2; 7 bases agree with TRBD1. The V and J ends lost 4 bases and 10 bases, in that order; junction bases with no gene match: 6. The germline CDR1 and CDR2 sequences are MDHEN and SYDVKM. The CDR3 has 12 residues. CDR3 in DNA: TGTGCCAGCAGTTACCGGGACAGAGACTACACCTTC. It codes for CASSYRDRDYTF.

The chain links TRBV4-2 to TRBJ1-6, with 9 nucleotides matching TRBD1. This CDR3 is built from 15 residues. The germline V gene has CDR1 LGHNA and CDR2 YNFKEQ. J gave up 8 bases and V 4 bases, and 6 bases lay outside the gene matches. The CDR3 sequence is CASSPRDREDSPLHF. The CDR3 DNA follows: TGTGCCAGCAGCCCCCGGGACAGGGAGGATTCACCCCTCCACTTT.

As DNA, the CDR3 is TGTGCCAGCAGCTTAACCCTCCAGGACAGGGTCGTTGAGACCCAGTACTTC. Translation gives CASSLTLQDRVVETQYF. The J gene is TRBJ2-5, the V gene TRBV7-6; 8 bases match TRBD1. Germline V gene sequence: CDR1 SGHVS, CDR2 FNYEAQ. With 2 bases clipped from V and 5 bases from J, the junction kept 13 bases outside the gene matches. The CDR3 runs 17 residues.

The rearrangement joins TRBV30 to TRBJ2-7, with a tentative D call TRBD1 (6 bases). This CDR3 has 18 residues. Trimming left V 0 bases short and J 0 bases short, with 21 bases between. The germline V gene encodes CDR1 GTSNPN and CDR2 SVGIG (reference sequence). The CDR3 sequence is CAWSVLGFPGHLSYEQYF. The CDR3 DNA follows: TGTGCCTGGAGTGTATTAGGCTTTCCGGGACACCTCTCCTACGAGCAGTACTTC.

The chain uses TRBV12-3 or TRBV12-4 and TRBJ1-5; D not certain. The germline V and J ends were trimmed by 6 bases and 6 bases, with 9 bases remaining between them. This CDR3 comprises 12 residues. The CDR3 bases are TGTGCCAGCAGCCCCGTACCTCAGCCCCAGCATTTT. Protein product: CASSPVPQPQHF.

DNA for the CDR3: TGTGCCAGCAGTTTAGGGGGGAAGGGCTCACCCCTCCACTTT. It is translated as CASSLGGKGSPLHF. J is TRBJ1-6 and V is TRBV6-6; tentatively, D is TRBD1 (6 bases). The CDR3 is 14 residues long. With 4 bases removed from V and 10 bases from J, the gap between germline ends came to 14 bases. CDR1 and CDR2 (germline): MNHNY, SVGAGI (reference sequence).

The chain couples TRBV5-6 to TRBJ1-1; perhaps TRBD1 as D (5 bases). The CDR3 consists of 15 residues. Germline V gene lookup returns CDR1 SGHDT and CDR2 YYEEEE. V lost 4 bases and J lost 6, with 19 bases in between. CDR3 amino acids: CASSQLGPGAAEAFF. In DNA form, the CDR3 reads TGTGCCAGCAGCCAACTTGGACCTGGGGCGGCTGAAGCTTTCTTT. Supplemented by reference TRBV5-6 and TRBJ1-1, the full variable domain reads DAGVTQSPTHLIKTRGQQVTLRCSPKSGHDTVSWYQQALGQGPQFIFQYYEEEERQRGNFPDRFSGHQFPNYSSELNVNALLLGDSALYLCASSQLGPGAAEAFFGQGTRLTVV.

This chain links TRBV14 with TRBJ2-5; a possible D gene is TRBD2 (6 bases). The CDR3 runs to 16 residues. V gave up 4 bases and J gave up 5 bases, with 20 bases separating them. The germline V gene encodes CDR1 SGHDN and CDR2 FVKESK. CDR3 sequence reads: CASSPRYRGGVETQYF. For the CDR3, the DNA is TGTGCCAGCAGCCCGCGGTATCGCGGAGGGGTGGAGACCCAGTACTTC.

The chain uses TRBV14 and TRBJ2-7, with a tentative D call TRBD2 (5 bases). V was pared by 5 bases and J by 4 bases, with 18 bases between. From germline, CDR1 is SGHDN and CDR2 FVKESK. The CDR3 has 15 residues. Here the CDR3 reads CASSFRGSPSYEQYF. The CDR3 region has the DNA TGTGCCAGCAGCTTTCGTGGGAGCCCTTCTTACGAGCAGTACTTC.

This clone has just a few counts. This chain connects TRBV5-6 to TRBJ1-1; D remains ambiguous. CDR1 SGHDT and CDR2 YYEEEE come from the germline V gene. The CDR3 length is 13 residues. The V end was cut by 4 bases, the J end by 11 bases, with 18 bases between. DNA of the CDR3: TGTGCCAGCAGCCCCCGCGGGAGATCGGGGGCTTTCTTT. This translates into CASSPRGRSGAFF.

In its sample, this clone was seen once. J is TRBJ2-7 and V is TRBV6-5; D may correspond to TRBD1 or TRBD2 (5 bases each). Germline CDR1 reads MNHEY; CDR2 reads SVGAGI. V dropped 0 bases and J dropped 7 bases, with 13 bases sitting between them. This CDR3 is 14 amino acids long. In nucleotides, the CDR3 is TGTGCCAGCAGTTACTCGAGTGCTTGGGGGGAGCAGTACTTC. Translated, it gives CASSYSSAWGEQYF.

DNA for the CDR3: TGTGCCATCAGTGAGGGCGGGAGGGCCGAAGAGCAGTACTTC. Its protein is CAISEGGRAEEQYF. The V call is TRBV10-3, the J call TRBJ2-7, with 9 bases that match TRBD2. Germline V lookup: CDR1 ENHRY, CDR2 SYGVKD. V shed 2 bases, J shed 7 bases, and the junction held 6 bases outside the gene matches. This CDR3 is 14 amino acids long.

The rearrangement uses TRBV27 and TRBJ1-5; weak D call: TRBD1 (5 bases). Trimming removed 1 base at V and 4 bases at J, with 17 bases between. The CDR3 covers 17 residues. Germline V gives CDR1 MNHEY, CDR2 SMNVEV (reference sequence). CDR3 loop: CASSLFGFAGNNQPQHF. CDR3 coding DNA: TGTGCCAGCAGTTTATTTGGTTTCGCAGGGAATAATCAGCCCCAGCATTTT.

This rearrangement joins TRBV18 to TRBJ1-3; D is unresolved. In germline, CDR1 is KGHSH, CDR2 LQKENI. The ends were cut back, 1 base at V and 0 bases at J, with 10 bases in the middle. The CDR3 loop spans 16 amino acids. The CDR3 DNA sequence: TGTGCCAGCTCACCACTTCCGGCCAGCTCTGGAAACACCATATATTTT. Its translation is CASSPLPASSGNTIYF.

V is TRBV5-8 and J is TRBJ1-6; D is uncertain. The CDR3 consists of 17 residues. Germline V gene sequence: CDR1 SGHTS, CDR2 YDEGEE. The V end was cut by 0 bases, the J end by 6 bases, with 16 bases between. CDR3 amino acids: CASSLELSPTSNSPLHF. In DNA form, the CDR3 reads TGTGCCAGCAGCTTGGAGCTGTCTCCGACGTCTAATTCACCCCTCCACTTT.

The rearrangement joins TRBV19 to TRBJ2-1; perhaps TRBD2 as D (6 bases). The CDR3 loop spans 16 amino acids. Germline assignment: CDR1 LNHDA and CDR2 SQIVND (reference sequence). V was cut by 2 bases and J by 2 bases, with 13 bases left in between. The CDR3 spells CASSISRTSTYNEQFF. The CDR3, as DNA: TGTGCCAGTAGTATAAGCCGAACTAGCACCTACAATGAGCAGTTCTTC.

The chain recombines TRBV28 with TRBJ1-2; TRBD1 matches 7 bases. Germline V gene data show CDR1 as MDHEN and CDR2 as SYDVKM. The CDR3 sequence is 20 residues long. V was clipped by 1 base and J by 3 bases; unmatched bases: 20. CDR3: CASSLFQLHRVAGGYYGYTF. Here the CDR3 DNA reads TGTGCCAGCAGTTTATTTCAGCTGCATCGGGTAGCAGGGGGATACTATGGCTACACCTTC.